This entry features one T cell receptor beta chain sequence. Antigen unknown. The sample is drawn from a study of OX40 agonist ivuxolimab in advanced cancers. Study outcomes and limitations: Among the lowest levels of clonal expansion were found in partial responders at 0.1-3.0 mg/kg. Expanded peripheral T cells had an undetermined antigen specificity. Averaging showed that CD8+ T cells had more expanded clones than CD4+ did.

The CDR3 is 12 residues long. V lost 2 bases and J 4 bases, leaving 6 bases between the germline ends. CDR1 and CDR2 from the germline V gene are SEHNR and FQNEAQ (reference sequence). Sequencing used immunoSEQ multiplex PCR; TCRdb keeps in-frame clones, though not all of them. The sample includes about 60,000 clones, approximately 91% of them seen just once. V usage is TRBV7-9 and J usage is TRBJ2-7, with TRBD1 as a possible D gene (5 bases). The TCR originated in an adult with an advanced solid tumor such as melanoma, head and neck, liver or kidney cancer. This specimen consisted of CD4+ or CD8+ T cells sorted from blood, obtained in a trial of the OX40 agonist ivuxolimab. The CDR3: CASSLQGYEQYF. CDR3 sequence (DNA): TGTGCCAGCAGCTTACAGGGTTACGAGCAGTACTTC.